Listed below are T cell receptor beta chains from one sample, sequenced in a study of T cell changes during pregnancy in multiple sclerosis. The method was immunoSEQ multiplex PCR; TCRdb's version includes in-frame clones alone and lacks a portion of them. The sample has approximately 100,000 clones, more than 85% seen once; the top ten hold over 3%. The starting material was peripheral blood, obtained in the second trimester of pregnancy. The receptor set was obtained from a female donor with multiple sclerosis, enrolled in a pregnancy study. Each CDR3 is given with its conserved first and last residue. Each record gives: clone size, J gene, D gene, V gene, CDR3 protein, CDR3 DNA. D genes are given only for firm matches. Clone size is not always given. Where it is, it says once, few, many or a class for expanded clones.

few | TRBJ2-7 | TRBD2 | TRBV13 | CASSLGWGRAYEQYF | TGTGCCAGCAGCTTAGGCTGGGGGAGGGCCTACGAGCAGTACTTC
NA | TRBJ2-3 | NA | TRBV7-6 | CASSLIPSGSTDTQYF | TGTGCCAGCAGCCTAATCCCCAGCGGTAGCACAGATACGCAGTATTTT
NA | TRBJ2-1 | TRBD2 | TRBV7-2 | CASSPNLAGASYNEQFF | TGTGCCAGCAGCCCGAATCTAGCGGGAGCGTCCTACAATGAGCAGTTCTTC
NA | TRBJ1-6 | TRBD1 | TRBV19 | CASVQGRNSPLHF | TGTGCCAGTGTACAGGGGAGGAATTCACCCCTCCACTTT
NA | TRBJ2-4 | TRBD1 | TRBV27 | CASSLNRGNIQYF | TGTGCCAGCAGTTTAAACAGGGGGAACATTCAGTACTTC
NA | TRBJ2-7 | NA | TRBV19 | CASSQRVFAIYEQYF | TGTGCCAGTAGTCAACGGGTTTTTGCGATTTACGAGCAGTACTTC
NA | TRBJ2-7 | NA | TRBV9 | CASSIGPGRVTYEQYF | TGTGCCAGCAGCATAGGTCCAGGTCGTGTTACCTACGAGCAGTACTTC
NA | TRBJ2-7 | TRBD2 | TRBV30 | CAWSTLQRGEQYF | TGTGCCTGGAGTACCCTCCAGCGGGGCGAGCAGTACTTC
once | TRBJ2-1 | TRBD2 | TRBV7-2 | CASSLTGGPYNEQFF | TGTGCCAGCAGCTTAACGGGAGGCCCCTACAATGAGCAGTTCTTC
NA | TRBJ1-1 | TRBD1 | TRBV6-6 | CASSLQGGWTEAFF | TGTGCCAGCAGCCTACAGGGGGGCTGGACTGAAGCTTTCTTT
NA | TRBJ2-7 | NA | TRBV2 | CASYVSSALLARQYF | TGTGCCAGCTACGTAAGCAGTGCCCTACTAGCAAGGCAGTACTTC
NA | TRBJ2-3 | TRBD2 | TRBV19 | CASSISGSRDTQYF | TGTGCCAGTAGTATCAGCGGGAGTCGAGATACGCAGTATTTT
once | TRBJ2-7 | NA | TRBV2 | CASSEYSGKSGEQYF | TGTGCCAGCAGTGAATATTCGGGCAAAAGCGGGGAGCAGTACTTC
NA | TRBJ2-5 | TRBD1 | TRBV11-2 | CASSSGQFETQYF | TGTGCCAGCAGCTCGGGACAGTTCGAGACCCAGTACTTC
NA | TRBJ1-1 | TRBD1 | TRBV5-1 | CASSSPTGGDRNTEAFF | TGCGCCAGCAGCTCCCCAACGGGTGGGGACAGGAACACTGAAGCTTTCTTT
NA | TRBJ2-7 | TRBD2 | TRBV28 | CASSPGLAGVGFYEQYF | TGTGCCAGCAGTCCCGGACTAGCGGGAGTGGGTTTTTACGAGCAGTACTTC